This record covers a single T cell receptor (beta chain). These data belong to a study of T cell changes during pregnancy in multiple sclerosis. Here immunoSEQ multiplex PCR was the method, and the copy in TCRdb shows in-frame clones only, minus some. The sample lists about 68,000 clones, about nine tenths seen once, with 1.5% in the top ten. Deletions cut 6 bases from V and 7 bases from J, with 12 bases between. The germline V gene has CDR1 SGHTA and CDR2 FQGNSA. The CDR3 sequence is 12 residues long. Sequenced here: peripheral blood, sampled in the third trimester of pregnancy. The J gene is TRBJ1-2, the V gene TRBV7-2, with a weak D call TRBD1 (6 bases). This receptor was obtained from a female donor with multiple sclerosis, enrolled in a pregnancy study. The CDR3, as DNA: TGTGCCAGCAGAAAAGACAGGACTGGCTACACCTTC. Its protein is CASRKDRTGYTF.